This TCR beta chain was obtained from a study of cytomegalovirus exposure and HLA in healthy donors. Germline CDR1 and CDR2: WNHNN and SYGVQD (reference sequence). The V segment lost 4 bases and the J segment 7 bases; nucleotides outside the gene matches: 8. The CDR3 has 16 amino acids. In the PCR, 60 Vbeta and 13 Jbeta primers were used. Sequencing used immunoSEQ multiplex PCR; TCRdb keeps in-frame clones, though not all of them. This sample has about 140,000 clones, with 65% to 90% found just once. This TCR came from a woman aged 30 to 39 in good health and CMV-seronegative. The gene calls are TRBV10-1 and TRBJ2-1, with 12 bases identical to TRBD2. The sequenced material came from PBMCs. The CDR3 bases are TGCGCCAGCAGTGTGCGACTAGCGGGAGAGGGGAATGAGCAGTTCTTC. It specifies CASSVRLAGEGNEQFF.